This T cell receptor beta chain comes out of a study of blood T cell repertoires in COVID-19 (dated by TCRdb to 2019 to 2021). With regard to the full study: Samples from collaborators originated in the United States, Italy and Spain and spanned both the acute and convalescent phases of COVID-19. The material from the prospective study consisted of cDNA or gDNA derived from T cells, B-cell-depleted T cells, or PBMCs. Subjects who had been exposed to COVID-19, were actively infected with it, or had recovered from it provided the deeply sampled blood TCRbeta repertoires that made up the dataset. The repertoires were released in a freely available public database meant as a resource for research on the immune response to SARS-CoV-2. Samples were obtained from the ongoing ImmuneRACE study (first 160 participants) and from over a thousand subjects provided by 6 global collaborators. Nearly every sample came with metadata listing a de-identified subject ID, COVID-19 status, age in years and sex. Where available, HLA class I and class II types were taken from metadata supplied by the sample provider and were not determined by assay-based typing.

On this clone: Its binding antigen is unknown. The input lacks base qualities; no much larger clone sits a single base away.

The germline V gene encodes CDR1 SEHNR and CDR2 FQNEAQ (reference sequence). V sheds 8 bases and J sheds 5 bases, leaving 13 bases between their ends. Including cysteine and phenylalanine, the CDR3 has 12 amino acids. Only the CDR3 DNA is retained, 36 bases long and in frame from the first base. TCRbeta CDR3 regions were amplified from genomic DNA by means of the immunoSEQ Assay, a bias-controlled multiplex PCR. In the source study's methods: The number of nucleated cells in each sample was estimated by amplification of reference gene primers within the assay. To quantify the absolute abundance of each unique TCRbeta CDR3 rearrangement, sequence reads were collapsed and filtered. For each sample, productive Simpson clonality was calculated as the square root of Simpson's diversity index across productive rearrangements. What TCRdb holds here is the immuneACCESS table cut down to in-frame rearrangements. Part of the clones is not present; checked against another copy, under half of the missing clones reflect an unresolved V gene, and the others are unexplained. The V and J calls and the clone size are those of that table, but D and trimming were determined from the DNA. The sample table contains tens of thousands of clones; only one count was recorded for approximately 82% of them. The biggest ten clones account for roughly 3.5% of the sample.

The collaborating institutions used their own protocols to collect whole blood in K2EDTA tubes. For TCRbeta analysis, collaborators shipped samples as frozen whole blood, isolated PBMCs, or DNA extracted from either of those sample types. Overall study results and their limits: The amount of clinical and demographic metadata varied by source and participant and was provided uncurated.

Sequencing was performed on peripheral blood. The receptor's source is a man aged 60 to 69 with acute or convalescent COVID-19. This chain is built from TRBV7-9 and TRBJ2-7, and possibly TRBD1, on 8 matching bases. The DNA sequence is TGTGCCAGCTGGACAGGGAGGGACGAGCAGTACTTC. This codes for CASWTGRDEQYF.